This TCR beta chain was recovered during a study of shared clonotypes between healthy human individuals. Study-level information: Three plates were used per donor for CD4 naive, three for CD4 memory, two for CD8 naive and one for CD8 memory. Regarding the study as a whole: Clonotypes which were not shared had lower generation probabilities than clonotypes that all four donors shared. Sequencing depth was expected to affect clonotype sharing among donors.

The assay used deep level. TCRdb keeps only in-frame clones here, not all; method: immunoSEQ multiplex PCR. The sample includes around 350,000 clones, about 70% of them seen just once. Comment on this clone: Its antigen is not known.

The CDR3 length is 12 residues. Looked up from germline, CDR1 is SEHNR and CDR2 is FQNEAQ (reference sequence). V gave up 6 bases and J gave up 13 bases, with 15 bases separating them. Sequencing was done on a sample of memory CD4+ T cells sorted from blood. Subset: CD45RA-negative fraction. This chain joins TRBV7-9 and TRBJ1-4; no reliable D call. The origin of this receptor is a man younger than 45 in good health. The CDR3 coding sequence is TGTGCCAGCAGTCCTCCCGACGTTAGACTGTTTTTT. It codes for CASSPPDVRLFF.